Detailed here is one T cell receptor (beta chain). Its target is not known. Treatment: about 20 received Ad26.COV2.S at low or high dose, single or two shots; roughly five received placebo; per-sample allocation not given. Collection of samples fell on day 63 after the first vaccine or placebo injection. Germline-derived CDR1 and CDR2 are LNHDA and SQIVND (reference sequence). The CDR3 loop spans 14 amino acids. Losses at the gene ends were 5 bases for V and 5 bases for J; bases not matched to a gene: 6. The data are from a study of Ad26.COV2.S vaccination and SARS-CoV-2 variants. Study-level background: Vaccine-arm donor from the placebo-controlled COV1001 Ad26.COV2.S trial. Study-level findings and limits: Breadth, reportedly substantial, characterized the spike-specific CD8+ and CD4+ T cell responses after vaccination. Vaccinees showed greater spike-specific TCR breadth than placebo recipients. Vaccine and placebo recipients had similar non-spike TCR breadth.

Profiling relied on immunoSEQ multiplex PCR, and the TCRdb table lists in-frame clones only, not all of them. This table holds roughly 400,000 clones, 90% found once. The chain combines TRBV19 with TRBJ1-5, with 7 positions matching TRBD1. The source of this sequence is a person between 18 and 59 years old who received the Ad26.COV2.S COVID-19 vaccine or a placebo. The sequencing here drew on peripheral blood, taken in a trial of Ad26.COV2.S vaccine versus placebo. DNA for the CDR3: TGTGCCAGTAGTGTCCGGACAGGACATCAGCCCCAGCATTTT. Translating gives CASSVRTGHQPQHF.